Shown below are 19 T cell receptor beta chains from a single sample sequenced in a study of graft-versus-host responses after intestinal transplantation. Profiled with immunoSEQ multiplex PCR; TCRdb holds only in-frame clones, not every one. The sample has around 100,000 clones; 91% are singletons. These receptors lack a known antigen. The input for sequencing was unstimulated CD4+ T cells sorted from spleen or lymph node cells, taken before transplant. Receptor source: a human donor who was the organ donor for an intestinal transplant.

The chain joins TRBV9 to TRBJ2-5; 8 nucleotides match TRBD2. The CDR3 sequence is 15 residues long. V was clipped by 1 base and J by 2 bases; unmatched bases: 4. CDR1 is SGDLS, CDR2 YYNGEE, per germline. This CDR3 is CASSVRPSGQETQYF. DNA of the CDR3: TGTGCCAGCAGCGTACGGCCTAGCGGGCAAGAGACCCAGTACTTC.

The gene calls are TRBV7-6 and TRBJ2-2; 8 bases are shared with TRBD2. The CDR3 length is 16 residues. Trimming took 4 bases from V and 2 from J; bases not matched to a gene: 6. From germline, CDR1 is SGHVS and CDR2 FNYEAQ. DNA of the CDR3: TGTGCCAGCAGCTCCCGGAGCGGGGGAAACACCGGGGAGCTGTTTTTT. This encodes CASSSRSGGNTGELFF.

CDR3 region: CSDRAGETQYF. In DNA form, the CDR3 reads TGCAGTGACAGGGCGGGCGAGACCCAGTACTTC. The chain joins TRBV20-1 to TRBJ2-5, with TRBD1 as a possible D gene (6 bases). The length of the CDR3 is 11 residues. Trimming took off 7 bases at V and 5 bases at J, with 11 bases between the two ends. The germline V gene encodes CDR1 DFQATT and CDR2 SNEGSKA (reference sequence).

The chain carries TRBV4-3 and TRBJ2-3, with 12 bases aligning to TRBD1. The germline CDR1 and CDR2 sequences are LGHNA and YSLEER. The CDR3 length is 15 residues. V lost 0 bases and J lost 7; bases outside the gene matches: 2. The DNA for the CDR3 is TGCGCCAGCAGCCAAGAGGGACAGGGGGCATATACGCAGTATTTT. Residues: CASSQEGQGAYTQYF.

The J gene is TRBJ2-1, the V gene TRBV9; maybe TRBD2 (5 bases). This CDR3 has 15 amino acids. The germline gives CDR1 SGDLS, CDR2 YYNGEE. Between the trimmed V and J ends, which lost 0 bases and 5 bases, there was a span of 12 bases. CDR3 residues: CASSVGSGTNNEQFF. The CDR3 DNA is TGTGCCAGCAGCGTAGGCAGCGGAACGAACAATGAGCAGTTCTTC.

This chain links TRBV5-1 with TRBJ2-5, with D possibly being TRBD1 (5 bases). TRBJ2-7 matches the DNA end more closely, so the J call is doubtful. The germline V gene has CDR1 SGHRS and CDR2 YFSETQ. The CDR3 runs to 14 residues. This CDR3 is CASSFGPVDNEQYF. DNA of the CDR3: TGCGCCAGCAGCTTCGGCCCGGTGGACAACGAGCAGTACTTC.

The genes are TRBV29-1 and TRBJ2-1, with TRBD2 matching over 9 bases. The CDR3 has 15 residues. Per the germline V gene, CDR1 is SQVTM and CDR2 is ANQGSEA. After removal of 2 bases from V and 3 bases from J, the junction contained 5 bases not matched to a gene. CDR3 bases: TGCAGCGTTGAAATGACTAGCGGCCTCTACAATGAGCAGTTCTTC. Protein sequence: CSVEMTSGLYNEQFF.

J is TRBJ1-2 and V is TRBV7-9, with 9 bases fitting TRBD1. With 5 bases clipped from V and 6 bases from J, the junction kept 4 bases outside the gene matches. This CDR3 is 13 amino acids long. CDR1 SEHNR and CDR2 FQNEAQ come from the germline V gene (reference sequence). The chain's CDR3 is CASSARTGDGYTF. For the CDR3, the DNA is TGTGCCAGCAGCGCAAGGACAGGGGATGGCTACACCTTC. The full variable domain, in which reference TRBV7-9 and TRBJ1-2 provide the parts outside the CDR3, is DTGVSQNPRHKITKRGQNVTFRCDPISEHNRLYWYRQTLGQGPEFLTYFQNEAQLEKSRLLSDRFSAERPKGSFSTLEIQRTEQGDSAMYLCASSARTGDGYTFGSGTRLTVV.

This sequence joins TRBV5-1 and TRBJ2-2; tentative D call: TRBD1 (5 bases). Trimming removed 1 base from V and 5 bases from J, with 6 bases in between. CDR3 length equals 13 residues. The germline V gene has CDR1 SGHRS and CDR2 YFSETQ. The DNA of the CDR3 is TGCGCCAGCAGCTTGCAGGGTACCGGGGAGCTGTTTTTT. Protein: CASSLQGTGELFF.

The V gene is TRBV5-1, the J gene TRBJ1-6, with no clear D. V lost 5 bases and J lost 8, with 14 bases in between. There are 14 residues in the CDR3. The germline V gene encodes CDR1 SGHRS and CDR2 YFSETQ. The CDR3 sequence is CASRASLSDSPLHF. The CDR3 DNA sequence: TGCGCCAGCAGAGCCAGTCTCAGCGATTCACCCCTCCACTTT.

The chain combines TRBV15 with TRBJ2-6; D is uncertain. The CDR3 is 15 amino acids. CDR1 and CDR2 from the germline V gene are LNHNV and YYDKDF (reference sequence). V shed 1 base and J shed 2 bases, with 6 bases lying between them. CDR3 protein: CATSRVAAGANVLTF. The CDR3 DNA reads TGTGCCACCAGCAGAGTGGCAGCTGGGGCCAACGTCCTGACTTTC.

A single count supports this clone. The rearrangement joins TRBV28 to TRBJ1-4, with D hard to call. Looked up from germline, CDR1 is MDHEN and CDR2 is SYDVKM. V was clipped by 1 base and J by 6 bases, with 9 bases between them. CDR3 length: 14 amino acids. DNA of the CDR3: TGTGCCAGCAGTTTATTGTTCTCTTATGAAAAACTGTTTTTT. Its translation: CASSLLFSYEKLFF.

This clone was detected only once. The chain employs TRBV15 and TRBJ1-5; weak D call: TRBD1 (5 bases). Trimming left V 3 bases short and J 11 bases short, with 14 bases between. From germline, CDR1 is LNHNV and CDR2 YYDKDF (reference sequence). The CDR3 runs 13 residues. The chain's CDR3 is CATSRGGVSTQHF. The CDR3 DNA follows: TGTGCCACCAGCAGGGGGGGGGTCTCGACCCAGCATTTT.

The rearrangement joins TRBV4-2 to TRBJ2-5, with 8 bases fitting TRBD1. This CDR3 is 16 amino acids long. Trimming took 3 bases from V and 2 from J; bases not matched to a gene: 8. Germline V lookup: CDR1 LGHNA, CDR2 YNFKEQ. The DNA for the CDR3 is TGTGCCAGCAGCCACGCGATTGGACAGGGACAAGAGACCCAGTACTTC. Encoded protein: CASSHAIGQGQETQYF.

In its sample, this clone was seen a few times. The rearrangement links TRBV4-3 to TRBJ2-1, with TRBD2 identical over 10 bases. CDR3 length: 15 residues. The V gene end was trimmed by 1 base and the J gene end by 6 bases; junction bases not matched to a gene: 3. Per germline, CDR1 LGHNA and CDR2 YSLEER. In DNA, the CDR3 is TGCGCCAGCAGCCAAGTTAGCGGGGGGCTCAATGAGCAGTTCTTC. Translation gives CASSQVSGGLNEQFF.

A few counts support this clone. The chain couples TRBV19 to TRBJ1-2; TRBD1 matches at 7 bases. Germline V gene data show CDR1 as LNHDA and CDR2 as SQIVND (reference sequence). Trimming at V came to 5 bases and at J to 4 bases, leaving 10 bases not matched to a gene. The CDR3 length is 15 residues. CDR3 nucleotides: TGTGCCAGTAGTTTCCGAGGACAGGTGAGCTATGGCTACACCTTC. Encoded protein: CASSFRGQVSYGYTF.

This rearrangement joins TRBV19 to TRBJ1-1, with 8 bases fitting TRBD1. There are 16 residues in the CDR3. Germline loops: CDR1 LNHDA, CDR2 SQIVND (reference sequence). V lost 5 bases and J lost 4; bases outside the gene matches: 12. The CDR3 region is CASSVHRGRFATEAFF. Here the CDR3 DNA reads TGTGCCAGTAGTGTACACAGGGGGAGGTTCGCCACTGAAGCTTTCTTT.

The chain employs TRBV7-9 and TRBJ2-7, with D unresolved. The CDR3 is 12 residues long. Trimming removed 5 bases at V and 5 bases at J, with 10 bases between. Per germline, CDR1 SEHNR and CDR2 FQNEAQ (reference sequence). The CDR3 loop reads CASSPQTNEQYF. DNA for the CDR3: TGTGCCAGCAGCCCTCAAACTAACGAGCAGTACTTC.

This clone was picked up one time. The chain employs TRBV4-1 and TRBJ2-7, with 7 positions matching TRBD2. With 6 bases clipped from V and 12 bases from J, the junction kept 17 bases outside the gene matches. The length of the CDR3 is 14 residues. Looked up from germline, CDR1 is MGHRA and CDR2 is YSYEKL. The CDR3 DNA reads TGCGCCAGCAGTACGCTCCTCGGAGCGGGGTACCCGTACTTC. Encoded protein: CASSTLLGAGYPYF.